Following are 29 T cell receptor beta chains from one sample sequenced in a study of blood T cell repertoires in COVID-19. Only in-frame clones appear in the TCRdb table, and some are missing; sequencing was by immunoSEQ multiplex PCR. In the table there are roughly 250,000 clones, around 85% of which are singletons. The sequencing sample was made of peripheral blood. The receptors were sampled from a woman in her 40s with active or convalescent COVID-19.

The rearrangement links TRBV18 to TRBJ2-7; TRBD1 matches at 7 bases. Trimming took 3 bases from V and 3 from J; bases not matched to a gene: 2. The CDR3 spans 13 residues. Germline values: CDR1 KGHSH, CDR2 LQKENI. The CDR3 region has the DNA TGTGCCAGCTCACCGACAGGGTTCTACGAGCAGTACTTC. It is translated as CASSPTGFYEQYF.

The chain is built from TRBV11-2 and TRBJ1-2; TRBD1 agrees at 8 bases. Germline loops: CDR1 SGHAT, CDR2 FQNNGV. The CDR3 contains 13 residues. The ends lost 5 bases at V and 8 bases at J; junction bases unmatched: 7. The CDR3 here is CASSLTGGLGYTF. The CDR3 coding sequence is TGTGCCAGCAGCCTTACAGGGGGACTCGGCTACACCTTC.

The chain uses TRBV29-1 and TRBJ2-5; D might be TRBD2 (7 bases). Germline-derived CDR1 and CDR2 are SQVTM and ANQGSEA. There are 14 residues in the CDR3. Trimming took 6 bases from V and 2 from J, leaving 16 bases between them. The CDR3, as DNA: TGCAGCGTGGCCCTTGGGGGGGCACAAGAGACCCAGTACTTC. As protein: CSVALGGAQETQYF. Combining the CDR3 with reference TRBV29-1 and TRBJ2-5 gives the whole variable domain SAVISQKPSRDICQRGTSLTIQCQVDSQVTMMFWYRQQPGQSLTLIATANQGSEATYESGFVIDKFPISRPNLTFSTLTVSNMSPEDSSIYLCSVALGGAQETQYFGPGTRLLVL.

This clone was picked up one time. The chain uses TRBV7-9 and TRBJ2-1, with a possible D match to TRBD1 (5 bases). Germline V gene data show CDR1 as SEHNR and CDR2 as FQNEAQ (reference sequence). This CDR3 is built from 17 residues. The ends were cut back, 6 bases at V and 0 bases at J, with 18 bases in the middle. CDR3 sequence: CASRRAWGRSSYNEQFF. CDR3 DNA sequence: TGTGCCAGCAGACGGGCTTGGGGCCGTAGCTCCTACAATGAGCAGTTCTTC. The complete variable domain, with remaining parts taken from reference TRBV7-9 and TRBJ2-1, reads DTGVSQNPRHKITKRGQNVTFRCDPISEHNRLYWYRQTLGQGPEFLTYFQNEAQLEKSRLLSDRFSAERPKGSFSTLEIQRTEQGDSAMYLCASRRAWGRSSYNEQFFGPGTRLTVL.

The chain uses TRBV3-1 (or the pseudogene TRBV3-2) and TRBJ1-2, with D tentatively TRBD1 (6 bases). Deletions cut 6 bases from V and 6 bases from J, with 14 bases between. Germline loops: CDR1 LGHDT, CDR2 YNNKEL (reference sequence). This CDR3 region has 13 residues. The CDR3 sequence: CASRRRGGDGYTF. Here the CDR3 DNA reads TGTGCCAGCAGGAGGAGAGGGGGGGATGGCTACACCTTC.

The V gene is TRBV4-1, the J gene TRBJ1-2; perhaps TRBD1 as D (5 bases). Germline V lookup: CDR1 MGHRA, CDR2 YSYEKL. With 0 bases removed from V and 8 bases from J, the gap between germline ends came to 13 bases. CDR3 length equals 14 residues. Here the CDR3 reads CASSQDTAGRGYTF. CDR3 nucleotide sequence: TGCGCCAGCAGCCAAGATACGGCAGGGCGCGGCTACACCTTC.

V usage is TRBV30 and J usage is TRBJ1-1; 7 bases agree with TRBD1. The CDR3 runs to 12 residues. The trim removed 2 bases at V and 11 bases at J, leaving 8 bases unmatched. Looked up from germline, CDR1 is GTSNPN and CDR2 is SVGIG (reference sequence). The DNA of the CDR3 is TGTGCCTGGAGTACAGGGGAATCCGACGCTTTCTTT. It yields the protein CAWSTGESDAFF.

The chain has TRBV15 and TRBJ1-2; D is uncertain. Trimming took off 0 bases at V and 4 bases at J, with 15 bases between the two ends. CDR1 is LNHNV and CDR2 is YYDKDF in the germline V gene (reference sequence). This CDR3 contains 16 residues. The CDR3: CATSRDAGSASYGYTF. In DNA, the CDR3 is TGTGCCACCAGCAGAGATGCGGGTAGCGCTAGCTATGGCTACACCTTC.

The chain employs TRBV7-9 and TRBJ2-1; 7 bases fit TRBD2. The CDR3 consists of 14 residues. CDR1 and CDR2 (germline): SEHNR, FQNEAQ (reference sequence). The J segment lost 6 bases and the V segment lost 4 bases, leaving 6 bases of the junction unmatched. Here the CDR3 DNA reads TGTGCCAGCAGCTCCTCCGGGACTACCAATGAGCAGTTCTTC. Protein: CASSSSGTTNEQFF.

The genes are TRBV24-1 and TRBJ2-5; 8 nucleotides align to TRBD2. The CDR3 length is 15 residues. Germline assignment: CDR1 KGHDR and CDR2 SFDVKD. The J segment lost 5 bases and the V segment lost 3 bases, leaving 7 bases of the junction unmatched. The CDR3 coding sequence is TGTGCCACCAGTGATGTCAGGCGGGGGGTTGAGACCCAGTACTTC. It encodes CATSDVRRGVETQYF.

This clone was recorded only once. The chain carries TRBV3-1 (or the pseudogene TRBV3-2) and TRBJ2-1, with 7 nucleotides matching TRBD1. Unmatched junction bases numbered 4, after V lost 5 bases and J lost 0 bases. The CDR3 is made up of 15 amino acids. Germline lookup yields CDR1 LGHDT and CDR2 YNNKEL (reference sequence). This CDR3 is CASSEQGRSYNEQFF. The DNA of the CDR3 is TGTGCCAGCAGCGAACAGGGGCGCTCCTACAATGAGCAGTTCTTC.

The CDR3 DNA follows: TGTGCCAGTAGTATAGCAGGGACACAGAGACAGCCCCAGCATTTT. As protein: CASSIAGTQRQPQHF. The genes are TRBV19 and TRBJ1-5; D perhaps matches TRBD1 (6 bases). Germline V gene data show CDR1 as LNHDA and CDR2 as SQIVND (reference sequence). V was shortened by 1 base and J by 7 bases, with 14 bases between the two germline ends. CDR3 length: 15 residues.

This clone was picked up a small number of times. The genes are TRBV30 and TRBJ1-2, with TRBD1 matching 10 bases. V lost 7 bases, J lost 8 bases, and 7 bases stayed unmatched. The CDR3 runs to 12 residues. Germline values: CDR1 GTSNPN, CDR2 SVGIG (reference sequence). The CDR3 bases are TGTGCCTCGCGACAGGGGGCGGGAGGCTACACCTTC. Its translation is CASRQGAGGYTF. Combining the CDR3 with reference TRBV30 and TRBJ1-2 gives the whole variable domain SQTIHQWPATLVQPVGSPLSLECTVEGTSNPNLYWYRQAAGRGLQLLFYSVGIGQISSEVPQNLSASRPQDRQFILSSKKLLLSDSGFYLCASRQGAGGYTFGSGTRLTVV.

The CDR3 loop reads CASSFQGGVDGYTF. The CDR3 nucleotides read TGTGCCAGCAGCTTCCAGGGAGGGGTAGATGGCTACACCTTC. The chain combines TRBV5-4 with TRBJ1-2, with D possibly matching TRBD1 (5 bases). Between the trimmed V and J ends, which lost 2 bases and 6 bases, there was a span of 14 bases. The CDR3 sequence is 14 residues long. The V gene's germline CDR1 is SGHNT and CDR2 YYREEE (reference sequence).

The chain employs TRBV6-6 and TRBJ2-7; TRBD1 agrees at 7 bases. There are 14 residues in the CDR3. Germline trimming cut 2 bases from V and 7 bases from J; bases unmatched to any gene: 8. The germline CDR1 and CDR2 sequences are MNHNY and SVGAGI (reference sequence). CDR3 protein: CASSYGGSDREQYF. Written as DNA, the CDR3 is TGTGCCAGCAGTTACGGGGGATCGGACAGGGAGCAGTACTTC.

This chain links TRBV19 with TRBJ1-5; 7 bases align to TRBD1. CDR3 size: 15 residues. Germline V gene sequence: CDR1 LNHDA, CDR2 SQIVND (reference sequence). V dropped 2 bases and J dropped 2; count of bases not matched to a gene: 3. CDR3 sequence: CASSITGEGNQPQHF. As DNA, the CDR3 is TGTGCCAGTAGTATAACAGGGGAAGGCAATCAGCCCCAGCATTTT. Full variable domain (remainder filled in from reference TRBV19 and TRBJ1-5): DGGITQSPKYLFRKEGQNVTLSCEQNLNHDAMYWYRQDPGQGLRLIYYSQIVNDFQKGDIAEGYSVSREKKESFPLTVTSAQKNPTAFYLCASSITGEGNQPQHFGDGTRLSIL.

Comments on this clone: This sample includes further DNA sequences coding for the same CDR3. The rearrangement joins TRBV6-5 to TRBJ1-3; 7 nucleotides agree with TRBD1. Germline V gives CDR1 MNHEY, CDR2 SVGAGI. This CDR3 has 15 amino acids. The V and J ends lost 6 bases and 4 bases, in that order; junction bases with no gene match: 9. The DNA of the CDR3 is TGTGCCAGCAGCCCAGACAGGGAATCCGGAAACACCATATATTTT. Translating gives CASSPDRESGNTIYF.

This clone was recorded a few times. This chain uses TRBV2 with TRBJ1-6; the D gene is possibly TRBD1 (5 bases). This CDR3 contains 16 residues. Trimming stripped 4 bases from V and 5 bases from J, with 15 bases between. CDR1 and CDR2 from the germline V gene are SNHLY and FYNNEI. In nucleotides, the CDR3 is TGTGCCAGCAGTGGCGTTCGGGGGGGTAATAATTCACCCCTCCACTTT. Residues: CASSGVRGGNNSPLHF.

This chain connects TRBV27 to TRBJ2-5; 7 bases align to TRBD1. This CDR3 has 13 amino acids. The V segment lost 8 bases and the J segment 2 bases; nucleotides outside the gene matches: 5. Germline CDR1 reads MNHEY; CDR2 reads SMNVEV (reference sequence). The CDR3 reads CASGKQGQETQYF. The CDR3, as DNA: TGTGCCAGCGGAAAACAGGGGCAAGAGACCCAGTACTTC.

The chain uses TRBV11-2 and TRBJ2-1; no clear D. In germline, CDR1 is SGHAT, CDR2 FQNNGV. The CDR3 is 12 amino acids. Trimming left V 5 bases short and J 12 bases short, with 14 bases between. In nucleotides, the CDR3 is TGTGCCAGCAGCCGGTGGTCGCCGCGGCAGTTCTTC. It codes for CASSRWSPRQFF.

J is TRBJ1-3 and V is TRBV7-3; 10 positions agree with TRBD1. Germline V gives CDR1 SGHTA, CDR2 FQGTGA. The ends lost 1 base at V and 9 bases at J; junction bases unmatched: 9. The CDR3 is 16 residues long. This CDR3 reads CASSLNGQGVGSTIYF. The CDR3 coding sequence is TGTGCCAGCAGCTTAAATGGACAGGGGGTCGGTAGCACCATATATTTT.

This CDR3 is CASSPGQGTSPLHF. Written as DNA, the CDR3 is TGTGCCAGCAGCCCGGGACAGGGGACGTCACCCCTCCACTTT. The rearrangement uses TRBV7-6 and TRBJ1-6, with TRBD1 matching over 10 bases. This CDR3 is 14 amino acids long. V gave up 5 bases and J gave up 10 bases; unmatched junction bases: 5. Germline-derived CDR1 and CDR2 are SGHVS and FNYEAQ.

V usage is TRBV6-5 and J usage is TRBJ1-5, with 7 bases matching TRBD1. The V segment lost 6 bases and the J segment 2 bases; nucleotides outside the gene matches: 7. CDR1 is MNHEY, CDR2 SVGAGI, per germline. The CDR3 contains 15 residues. CDR3 DNA: TGTGCCAGCAGGGTGACAGGGATCGGCAATCAGCCCCAGCATTTT. This encodes CASRVTGIGNQPQHF.

J is TRBJ2-2 and V is TRBV7-3; 7 bases are a match to TRBD1. V dropped 5 bases and J dropped 4; count of bases not matched to a gene: 7. The CDR3 is made up of 15 amino acids. The germline CDR1 and CDR2 sequences are SGHTA and FQGTGA. The CDR3 DNA reads as TGTGCCAGCAGCCGAGGGGGCGAGGGCACCGGGGAGCTGTTTTTT. Protein sequence: CASSRGGEGTGELFF.

The sample holds many counts of this clone. V usage is TRBV7-9 and J usage is TRBJ1-1; D unresolved. The V end was cut by 5 bases, the J end by 4 bases, with 11 bases between. The CDR3 spans 13 residues. Germline V gene sequence: CDR1 SEHNR, CDR2 FQNEAQ (reference sequence). CDR3 bases: TGTGCCAGCAGCGTTACACTAGGCACTGAAGCTTTCTTT. Protein: CASSVTLGTEAFF.

The chain carries TRBV5-4 and TRBJ2-1, with TRBD2 matching 8 bases. V was pared by 1 base and J by 7 bases, with 10 bases of the junction left unmatched. CDR1 is SGHNT and CDR2 is YYREEE in the germline V gene (reference sequence). The CDR3 has 16 amino acids. The CDR3 DNA reads as TGTGCCAGCAGCTTGCCCCCAGCGGGGGCGGGGAATGAGCAGTTCTTC. Protein sequence: CASSLPPAGAGNEQFF.

V and J are TRBV6-5 and TRBJ2-7, with 9 bases that match TRBD1. Trimming removed 6 bases from V and 3 bases from J; junction bases left unmatched: 6. Germline V CDR1 and CDR2: MNHEY, SVGAGI. This CDR3 comprises 14 residues. In nucleotides, the CDR3 is TGTGCCAGCAGAGATACAGGGGGCGTCTACGAGCAGTACTTC. Translating it yields CASRDTGGVYEQYF.

Ten or more counts support this clone. The V gene is TRBV12-3 or TRBV12-4, the J gene TRBJ1-2, with a weak D call TRBD1 (5 bases). This CDR3 spans 13 amino acids. V was cut by 2 bases and J by 7 bases, with 11 bases left in between. The CDR3 bases are TGTGCCAGCAGTTTAATCAGGGAGGGTGGCTACACCTTC. The encoded protein is CASSLIREGGYTF.

The sample holds a few counts of this clone. The chain couples TRBV3-1 (or the pseudogene TRBV3-2) to TRBJ1-1, with TRBD1 as a possible D gene (5 bases). Per the germline V gene, CDR1 is LGHDT and CDR2 is YNNKEL (reference sequence). The length of the CDR3 is 15 residues. Between the trimmed V and J ends, which lost 2 bases and 5 bases, there was a span of 15 bases. The CDR3 sequence is CASSQSDSIRTEAFF. The DNA of the CDR3 is TGTGCCAGCAGCCAATCTGACAGTATAAGGACTGAAGCTTTCTTT.